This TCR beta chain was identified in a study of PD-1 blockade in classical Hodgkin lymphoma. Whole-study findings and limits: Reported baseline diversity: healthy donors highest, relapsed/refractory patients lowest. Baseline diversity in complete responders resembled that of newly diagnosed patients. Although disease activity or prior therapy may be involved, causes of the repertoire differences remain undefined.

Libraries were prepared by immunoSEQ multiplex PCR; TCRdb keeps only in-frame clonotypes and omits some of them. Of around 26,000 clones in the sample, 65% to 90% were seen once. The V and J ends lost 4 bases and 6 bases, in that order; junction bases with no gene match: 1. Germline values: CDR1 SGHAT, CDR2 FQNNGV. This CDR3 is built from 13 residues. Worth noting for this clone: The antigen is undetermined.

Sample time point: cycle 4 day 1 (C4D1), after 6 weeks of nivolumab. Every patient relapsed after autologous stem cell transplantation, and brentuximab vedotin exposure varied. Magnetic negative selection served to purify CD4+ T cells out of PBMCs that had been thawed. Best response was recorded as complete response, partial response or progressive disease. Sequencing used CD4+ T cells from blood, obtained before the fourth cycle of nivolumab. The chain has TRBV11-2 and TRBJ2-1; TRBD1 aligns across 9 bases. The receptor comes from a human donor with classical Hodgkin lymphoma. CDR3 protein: CASSSTGGNEQFF. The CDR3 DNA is TGTGCCAGCAGCTCGACAGGGGGCAATGAGCAGTTCTTC.